This is a list of T cell receptor beta chains from one sample in a study of tumor-infiltrating lymphocytes in primary liver carcinoma. Each CDR3 protein is one row after TCRdb ran MiXCR on the multiplex PCR reads. Of approximately 330,000 distinct CDR3 sequences in the sample, 65% were seen once. Sequenced material: peripheral blood. The origin of the receptors is a man between 40 and 49 years old with primary liver carcinoma and hepatitis B virus infection. Each CDR3 is given with its conserved first and last residue. A D gene is named only where the DNA matches it firmly. Rows may omit the clone size; those that give it use once, few, many or a size class.

D gene	V gene	J gene	clone size	CDR3 DNA	CDR3 protein
TRBD1	TRBV4-3	TRBJ2-7	many	TGCGCCAGCAGCCAGCGAGGACAGGGGAGGATACACGAGCAGTACTTC	CASSQRGQGRIHEQYF
NA	TRBV11-2	TRBJ2-7	NA	TGTGTCAGTAGCACGTTGGAAACCTACGAGCAGTACTTC	CVSSTLETYEQYF
TRBD2	TRBV28	TRBJ2-3	NA	TGTGCCAGCAGTACGACTGGCGGGAGGTGGTCAGATACGCAGTATTTT	CASSTTGGRWSDTQYF
NA	TRBV14	TRBJ1-2	NA	TGTGCCAGCAGCCAAGATCTCGGGGGCGTGCGAAGCTATGGCTACACCTTC	CASSQDLGGVRSYGYTF
TRBD2	TRBV11-3	TRBJ2-1	many	TGTGCCAGCAGCTTAACGGGAGGGAATGAGCAGTTCTTC	CASSLTGGNEQFF
NA	TRBV5-4	TRBJ2-3	NA	TGTGCCAGCAGTATGGGTGTTTCTAGCACAGATACGCAGTATTTT	CASSMGVSSTDTQYF
NA	TRBV5-1	TRBJ2-1	once	TGCGCCAGCAGCTTGGTACCTTCTTACAATGAGCAGTTCTTC	CASSLVPSYNEQFF
NA	TRBV4-3	TRBJ1-2	few	TGCGCCAGCAGCCAAGATGCTCTACAGGAATACTATGGCTACACCTTC	CASSQDALQEYYGYTF
NA	TRBV11-2	TRBJ2-3	NA	TGTGCCAGCAGCCTAAGGCTACAAGGCACAGATACGCAGTATTTT	CASSLRLQGTDTQYF
NA	TRBV11-2	TRBJ2-2	NA	TGTGCCAGCAGCTTACATAGGGTAACCGGGGACCTGCTTTTT	CASSLHRVTGDLLF
NA	TRBV29-1	TRBJ1-2	many	TGCAGCGTTGCGCGGACGGACCATAACTATGGCTACACCTTC	CSVARTDHNYGYTF
TRBD2	TRBV29-1	TRBJ2-1	many	TGCAGCGCCTTTAGAGCGGGAGGGCCCTATGAGCAGTTCTTC	CSAFRAGGPYEQFF
TRBD1	TRBV12-5	TRBJ2-5	NA	TGTGTTAGTGGTTTGATTCTCCCAGGGGGCGCGAGAACCCAGTACTTC	CVSGLILPGGARTQYF
NA	TRBV11-2	TRBJ2-3	NA	TGCGCCAGCAGCTTAGCAAGGGCAGATACGCAGTATTTT	CASSLARADTQYF
NA	TRBV15	TRBJ2-3	NA	TGTGCCACCAGCACTTACAGGGGCACAGATACGCAGTATTTT	CATSTYRGTDTQYF
TRBD1	TRBV5-4	TRBJ2-7	NA	TGTGCCAGCAGCTTGGGGGGACAGCGCCGCTACGAGCAGTACTTC	CASSLGGQRRYEQYF
NA	TRBV6-5	TRBJ2-7	NA	TGTGCCAGCAGGGTACAGAGGTACACGGCCTACGAGCAGTACTTC	CASRVQRYTAYEQYF
TRBD2	TRBV24-1	TRBJ2-2	NA	TGTGCCACCATGCCCGGGAGGGCTTACACCGGGGAGCTGTTTTTT	CATMPGRAYTGELFF
NA	TRBV6-5	TRBJ2-2	NA	TGTGTCAGCACGCCCCAGATGGTGAACACCGGGGAGCTGTTTTTT	CVSTPQMVNTGELFF
TRBD2	TRBV5-1	TRBJ2-7	NA	TGCGCCAGCAGCTGGGCCGGGACTACTGGCGAGCAGTACTTC	CASSWAGTTGEQYF
TRBD1	TRBV4-1	TRBJ2-2	NA	TGCGCCAGCAGCGATCTGGACAGGGTGTTGACCGGGGAGCTGTTTTTT	CASSDLDRVLTGELFF
NA	TRBV9	TRBJ1-1	NA	TGTGCCAGCAGCCGATCACTGAGTGGCACTGAAGCTTTCTTT	CASSRSLSGTEAFF
NA	TRBV11-2	TRBJ2-6	medium-sized	TGTGCCAGCAGCTTCAGGGCAGACTCCTCTGGGGCCAACGTCCTGACTTTC	CASSFRADSSGANVLTF
TRBD2	TRBV5-1	TRBJ2-3	NA	TGCGCCAGCAGCTTGGTGACTAGCGGAACCGATACGCAGTATTTT	CASSLVTSGTDTQYF
NA	TRBV11-2	TRBJ1-3	NA	TGTACAAGCAGCTCTAAAGGTCGGGGAGAGGATGGAAACACCATATATTTT	CTSSSKGRGEDGNTIYF
TRBD2	TRBV4-2	TRBJ2-7	NA	TGTGCCAGCAGCCAAGGACTAGCGGGAAGCGAGCAATACTTC	CASSQGLAGSEQYF
NA	TRBV29-1	TRBJ2-2	many	TGCAGCGTTTGGGGGACGAACACCGGGGAGCTGTTTTTT	CSVWGTNTGELFF
NA	TRBV5-4	TRBJ1-4	NA	TGTGCCAGCAGCTTGGGGTCCGAGCGGGGCGAAAAACTGTTTTTT	CASSLGSERGEKLFF
NA	TRBV11-1	TRBJ2-1	NA	TGTGCCAGCAGCTTTAGCGGAAACAAAGAGCAGTTCTTC	CASSFSGNKEQFF
NA	TRBV7-8	TRBJ2-2	many	TGTGCCAGCAGCCCCCCTTCCGGGGAGCTGTTTTTT	CASSPPSGELFF
NA	TRBV10-3	TRBJ2-2	NA	TGTGCCATCAATGGGATCGCGAACACCGGGGAGCTTCTTTTT	CAINGIANTGELLF
NA	TRBV6-1	TRBJ1-2	NA	TGTGCCAGCAGTGAAGACGCAAGGGTTGCTGGCTACACCTTC	CASSEDARVAGYTF
NA	TRBV10-1	TRBJ2-1	few	TGCGCCAGCAGTGAAAGTCCTTACAATGAGCAGTTCTTC	CASSESPYNEQFF
TRBD1	TRBV6-6	TRBJ1-1	many	TGTGCCAGCAGTTTGACAGGGGGCGAAACTGAAGCTTTCTTT	CASSLTGGETEAFF
TRBD1	TRBV6-1	TRBJ2-2	many	TGTGCCAGCAGGCAGGGGGCTGGGTACACCGGGGAGCTGTTTTTT	CASRQGAGYTGELFF
TRBD1	TRBV14	TRBJ2-1	few	TGTGCCAGCAGTCTACAGGGGGGCGGTGAGCAGTTCTTC	CASSLQGGGEQFF
NA	TRBV5-6	TRBJ1-5	few	TGTGCCAGCAGCTTGGAAGGGGAGAGTAAGCCCCAGCATTTT	CASSLEGESKPQHF
NA	TRBV4-1	TRBJ1-4	NA	TGCGCCAGCAGCCCAGCTGAGACAGTGAATGAAAAACTGTTTTTT	CASSPAETVNEKLFF
TRBD1	TRBV7-2	TRBJ2-7	NA	TGTGCCAGCAGCCCGACAGGGGGCGATCTCTACGAGCAGTACTTC	CASSPTGGDLYEQYF
NA	TRBV11-2	TRBJ2-4	NA	TGTGCCAGCAGTTTAGGTCCGGTCCCAAGGATTCAGTACTTC	CASSLGPVPRIQYF
TRBD1	TRBV7-3	TRBJ1-1	NA	TGTGCCAGAAGCAAAAAGCCTACAGGGGAAACTGAAGCTTTCTTT	CARSKKPTGETEAFF
NA	TRBV11-3	TRBJ1-1	NA	TGTACCAGCAGCCCCACCGCGTGGCACCAAAAGAGCACTGAAGCTTTCTTT	CTSSPTAWHQKSTEAFF
NA	TRBV6-6	TRBJ1-1	many	TGTGCCAGCAGCGCCAGGGAGGGAGACACTGAAGCTTTCTTT	CASSAREGDTEAFF
NA	TRBV11-2	TRBJ2-7	NA	TGTGCCAGCAGCCTTATAAGGGGCGTGAGGTCCTACGAGCAGTACTTC	CASSLIRGVRSYEQYF
NA	TRBV12-3/TRBV12-4	TRBJ2-5	many	TGTGCCAGCATCGGGGCTGGAGAGACCCAGTACTTC	CASIGAGETQYF
NA	TRBV11-2	TRBJ1-2	NA	TGTGCCAACAGCTTAACGGGACGGGGCGGTGTTCCGGGCTACACCTTC	CANSLTGRGGVPGYTF
NA	TRBV4-3	TRBJ2-7	many	TGCGCCAGCAGCCAGGCCCTTAAGTACACCGAGCAGTACTTC	CASSQALKYTEQYF
NA	TRBV12-3/TRBV12-4	TRBJ1-1	many	TGTGCCAGCAGTTTACGGGTGGATACTGAAGCTTTCTTT	CASSLRVDTEAFF
NA	TRBV10-3	TRBJ1-5	NA	TGTGCCAGCGGACAGCTTTATAGCAATCAGCCCCAGCATTTT	CASGQLYSNQPQHF
NA	TRBV4-3	TRBJ2-5	NA	TGCGCCAGCAGCCAAGGGGTGTACTACTACGAGCGGTACTTC	CASSQGVYYYERYF
NA	TRBV7-9	TRBJ2-3	few	TGTGCCAGCAGGGGCTCCGGGACAACAAGCACAGATACGCAGTATTTT	CASRGSGTTSTDTQYF
TRBD1	TRBV6-4	TRBJ2-1	NA	TGTGCCAGCAGTGCGTCAGGACAGGGGCAAAATGAGCAGTTCTTC	CASSASGQGQNEQFF
NA	TRBV6-2/TRBV6-3	TRBJ2-5	NA	TGTGCCAGCAGTTACTCGAAGGTTCGACGGGACCGAGAGACCCAGTACTTC	CASSYSKVRRDRETQYF
TRBD2	TRBV11-2	TRBJ2-7	NA	TGTGCCAGCAGCTTAGAACCGGGACTAGCGGTCTACGAGCACTACTTC	CASSLEPGLAVYEHYF
TRBD1	TRBV5-5	TRBJ1-6	NA	TGTGCCAGCAGCCATTACGGGACAGATAATTCACCCCTCCACTTT	CASSHYGTDNSPLHF
NA	TRBV6-5	TRBJ1-2	many	TGTGCCAGCAGTTACTTAACCTCAACCGCGGGCTATGGCTACACCTTC	CASSYLTSTAGYGYTF
NA	TRBV5-1	TRBJ2-7	NA	TGCGCCAGCAGCTTGGCCCGAGGTGGTACAGGAACCACCTACGAGCAGTACTTC	CASSLARGGTGTTYEQYF